This is a list of T cell receptor beta chains from one sample in a study of blood T cells in healthy people across ages. A single record per CDR3 protein comes from TCRdb applying MiXCR to the 5' RACE reads. The sample records roughly 900,000 distinct CDR3 sequences, 45% to 50% being singletons. The sequencing sample was made of blood. The receptors were sampled from a man aged 25-45 years in good health. Both conserved end residues are part of each CDR3. The D gene is left open where the match is weak. Clone size is stated in some rows and not others, as once, few, many or a class when expanded.

D gene	clone size	J gene	V gene	CDR3 protein	CDR3 DNA
.	.	TRBJ1-2	TRBV6-5	CASRPDGGGRSYTF	TGTGCCAGCAGACCGGACGGCGGGGGACGGAGCTACACCTTC
.	few	TRBJ2-7	TRBV27	CASSLTFSYEQYF	TGTGCCAGCAGTTTGACATTCTCCTACGAGCAGTACTTC
.	.	TRBJ1-2	TRBV4-1	CASSLQPYWGYTF	TGCGCCAGCAGCTTACAGCCCTACTGGGGCTACACCTTC
.	.	TRBJ2-3	TRBV7-9	CASNNGRDTQYF	TGTGCCAGCAACAACGGGCGAGATACGCAGTATTTT
.	few	TRBJ2-1	TRBV11-3	CAISADNEQFF	TGTGCCATCTCTGCGGACAATGAGCAGTTCTTC
.	few	TRBJ2-3	TRBV5-1	CASSANSQGSYTDTQYF	TGCGCCAGCAGCGCAAACTCTCAGGGGTCATACACAGATACGCAGTATTTT
.	.	TRBJ2-1	TRBV20-1	CSAGPRGVYNEQFF	TGCAGTGCGGGCCCGAGGGGGGTCTACAATGAGCAGTTCTTC
.	few	TRBJ2-6	TRBV7-9	CASSPQGTLASGANVLTF	TGTGCCAGCAGCCCACAAGGGACATTGGCCTCTGGGGCCAACGTCCTGACTTTC
TRBD2	many	TRBJ2-1	TRBV27	CASSLAGDLYNEQFF	TGTGCCAGCAGTTTAGCGGGAGACTTGTACAATGAGCAGTTCTTC
.	.	TRBJ2-3	TRBV5-1	CASSLRDRNRPPTDTQYF	TGCGCCAGCAGCCTAAGAGACAGGAACCGTCCTCCCACAGATACGCAGTATTTT
.	.	TRBJ2-2	TRBV5-1	CASSLLSGTKTGELFF	TGCGCCAGCAGCTTGTTATCCGGGACCAAGACCGGGGAGCTGTTTTTT
.	.	TRBJ1-2	TRBV2	CASILQDSPSIGYTF	TGTGCCAGCATTCTCCAGGACAGCCCTTCTATCGGCTACACCTTC
.	.	TRBJ1-2	TRBV11-3	CASSLALLVEGHGYTF	TGTGCCAGCAGCTTAGCCCTTCTTGTGGAGGGTCACGGCTACACCTTC
.	few	TRBJ2-4	TRBV28	CASSFHGDTQNIQYF	TGTGCCAGCAGTTTTCATGGGGACACACAAAACATTCAGTACTTC
.	few	TRBJ1-1	TRBV5-1	CASSLDRNGRVTEAFF	TGCGCCAGCAGCTTGGACCGGAATGGGAGGGTCACTGAAGCTTTCTTT
TRBD1	few	TRBJ1-5	TRBV10-3	CAISDTDRAYNQPQHF	TGTGCCATCAGTGATACGGACAGGGCCTATAATCAGCCCCAGCATTTT
TRBD2	.	TRBJ2-7	TRBV9	CASSPSSGTSYEQYF	TGTGCCAGCAGCCCCTCCAGCGGGACGTCCTACGAGCAGTACTTC
.	.	TRBJ1-1	TRBV12-3/TRBV12-4	CASSWTRGTEAFF	TGTGCCAGCAGTTGGACGCGGGGCACTGAAGCTTTCTTT
.	.	TRBJ1-6	TRBV6-1	CASLNMAGEGGSPLHF	TGTGCCAGCCTAAATATGGCGGGGGAAGGGGGATCACCCCTCCACTTT
.	.	TRBJ1-5	TRBV20-1	CSARRGTNSNQPQHF	TGCAGTGCTCGAAGGGGAACGAATAGCAATCAGCCCCAGCATTTT
.	.	TRBJ2-7	TRBV7-2	CASSYSGGSSYEQYF	TGTGCCAGCAGCTATAGTGGGGGGAGCTCCTACGAGCAGTACTTC
.	.	TRBJ1-2	TRBV7-2	CASSVQAGYGYTF	TGTGCCAGCAGCGTCCAGGCGGGCTATGGCTACACCTTC
.	few	TRBJ2-1	TRBV6-5	CASSYSYGNEQFF	TGTGCCAGCAGTTACTCATACGGTAATGAGCAGTTCTTC
.	few	TRBJ1-5	TRBV6-1	CASRPGNQPQHF	TGTGCCAGCAGGCCCGGCAATCAGCCCCAGCATTTT
.	.	TRBJ1-1	TRBV7-2	CASSFQRWTEAFF	TGTGCCAGCAGCTTCCAACGGTGGACTGAGGCTTTCTTT
.	.	TRBJ1-2	TRBV6-5	CASRIQGSYGYTF	TGTGCCAGCAGAATACAGGGTTCCTATGGCTACACCTTC
TRBD1	.	TRBJ2-5	TRBV27	CASSVGPDRVDQYF	TGTGCCAGCAGTGTGGGACCCGACAGGGTCGACCAGTACTTC
TRBD2	.	TRBJ2-3	TRBV3-1	CASSQDLAGEDTDTQYF	TGTGCCAGCAGCCAAGATCTAGCGGGGGAAGACACAGATACGCAGTATTTT
.	.	TRBJ2-3	TRBV28	CASSLTGRRGTDTQYF	TGTGCCAGCAGTTTAACAGGTCGGCGCGGCACAGATACGCAGTATTTT
.	.	TRBJ1-6	TRBV20-1	CSAERGDSYNSPLHF	TGCAGTGCCGAACGGGGGGACTCCTATAATTCACCCCTCCACTTT
.	once	TRBJ2-3	TRBV20-1	CSAINRDTQYF	TGCAGTGCCATCAATCGCGATACGCAGTATTTT
.	.	TRBJ2-5	TRBV12-3/TRBV12-4	CASMVGDRETQYF	TGTGCCAGCATGGTAGGGGATAGAGAGACCCAGTACTTC
TRBD2	.	TRBJ2-5	TRBV25-1	CASSEPGLARETQYF	TGTGCCAGCAGTGAACCAGGACTAGCGCGGGAGACCCAGTACTTC
.	.	TRBJ2-5	TRBV13	CASSLRGWQETQYF	TGTGCCAGCAGCTTAAGGGGGTGGCAAGAGACCCAGTACTTC
.	few	TRBJ2-7	TRBV6-2/TRBV6-3	CASGGFEQYF	TGTGCCAGCGGGGGGTTCGAGCAGTACTTC
.	few	TRBJ2-5	TRBV24-1	CATSDFGLGETQYF	TGTGCCACCAGTGATTTTGGTCTCGGAGAGACCCAGTACTTC
TRBD1	.	TRBJ1-6	TRBV12-3/TRBV12-4	CASTRQGHSPLHF	TGTGCCAGTACGCGACAGGGCCATTCACCCCTCCACTTT
.	.	TRBJ1-2	TRBV27	CASSSPASNYDYTF	TGTGCCAGCAGTTCCCCCGCGTCTAACTATGACTACACCTTC
.	.	TRBJ2-7	TRBV19	CASSIAQDYEQYF	TGTGCCAGTAGTATTGCCCAGGACTACGAGCAGTACTTC
TRBD1	few	TRBJ1-2	TRBV9	CASSVEGTGIGQGYTF	TGTGCCAGCAGCGTAGAAGGGACAGGGATTGGTCAGGGCTACACCTTC
TRBD2	.	TRBJ2-3	TRBV12-3/TRBV12-4	CASSPFSGSGGADTQYF	TGTGCCAGCAGTCCTTTTTCGGGGAGCGGGGGTGCAGATACGCAGTATTTT
TRBD1	.	TRBJ1-3	TRBV5-1	CASSFGQGAGNTIYF	TGCGCCAGCAGCTTCGGACAGGGGGCTGGAAACACCATATATTTT
.	once	TRBJ1-2	TRBV7-2	CASSFGPTAYGYTF	TGTGCCAGCAGCTTTGGCCCGACGGCCTATGGCTACACCTTC
.	.	TRBJ1-5	TRBV4-1	CASSQVGVLYQPQHF	TGCGCCAGCAGCCAAGTAGGGGTATTGTATCAGCCCCAGCATTTT
TRBD1	few	TRBJ1-2	TRBV12-3/TRBV12-4	CASSLDRADYGYTF	TGTGCCAGCAGTTTGGACAGGGCGGACTATGGCTACACCTTC